These 17 T cell receptor beta chains share one sample of origin, sequenced in a study of cytomegalovirus exposure and HLA in healthy donors (dated by TCRdb to the late 2010s). Library preparation used the immunoSEQ multiplex PCR assay. A mixture of 60 forward primers for TCR Vbeta segments and 13 reverse primers for TCR Jbeta segments was used in the multiplex PCR. What TCRdb holds here is the immuneACCESS table cut down to in-frame rearrangements. Part of the clones is not present; checked against another copy, under half of the missing clones reflect an unresolved V gene, and the others are unexplained. The table for this sample lists 100,000 or so clones; 70% to 85% of them were counted only once. The ten top clones hold 3% to 4% of the sample. Sequenced sample: PBMCs. These receptors were obtained from a woman aged 40-49 years in good health and CMV-seronegative.

The chain couples TRBV28 to TRBJ1-1; tentatively, D is TRBD1 (5 bases). CDR1 is MDHEN and CDR2 is SYDVKM in the germline V gene. CDR3 length: 17 residues. With 2 bases removed from V and 5 bases from J, the gap between germline ends came to 21 bases. The CDR3 here is CASSLGPGLYGETEAFF. As DNA, the CDR3 is TGTGCCAGCAGTTTAGGACCGGGACTTTACGGAGAGACTGAAGCTTTCTTT. Drawing the rest from reference TRBV28 and TRBJ1-1, the complete variable domain is DVKVTQSSRYLVKRTGEKVFLECVQDMDHENMFWYRQDPGLGLRLIYFSYDVKMKEKGDIPEGYSVSREKKERFSLILESASTNQTSMYLCASSLGPGLYGETEAFFGQGTRLTVV.

The chain couples TRBV4-1 to TRBJ1-2; D is possibly TRBD1 (6 bases). Looked up from germline, CDR1 is MGHRA and CDR2 is YSYEKL. The CDR3 is made up of 17 amino acids. V gave up 0 bases and J gave up 4 bases, with 18 bases separating them. As DNA, the CDR3 is TGCGCCAGCAGCCAAGATCGGACAGATGTGCCTCTCTATGGCTACACCTTC. Translation: CASSQDRTDVPLYGYTF.

The rearrangement joins TRBV7-8 to TRBJ2-1; the match to TRBD1 covers 7 bases. The CDR3 is 14 residues long. The germline CDR1 and CDR2 sequences are SGHVS and FQNEAQ. The V gene end was trimmed by 1 base and the J gene end by 14 bases; junction bases not matched to a gene: 11. CDR3: CASSLDARDSDEFF. DNA of the CDR3: TGTGCCAGCAGCTTAGATGCGAGGGACAGCGATGAGTTCTTC.

J is TRBJ2-5 and V is TRBV7-6; 10 bases map to TRBD2. Looked up from germline, CDR1 is SGHVS and CDR2 is FNYEAQ. The CDR3 has 17 residues. V lost 5 bases to trimming and J lost 5 bases; unmatched junction nucleotides: 14. CDR3 sequence reads: CASSRGFSGGRGETQYF. In DNA form, the CDR3 reads TGTGCCAGCAGCCGCGGTTTTAGCGGGGGGCGGGGTGAGACCCAGTACTTC.

V and J are TRBV28 and TRBJ2-3, with D possibly matching TRBD1 (6 bases). Germline loops: CDR1 MDHEN, CDR2 SYDVKM. Deletions cut 5 bases from V and 0 bases from J, with 12 bases between. CDR3 size: 15 residues. CDR3 loop: CASSTGILSTDTQYF. The CDR3 bases are TGTGCCAGCAGTACAGGGATCCTTAGCACAGATACGCAGTATTTT.

The chain links TRBV28 to TRBJ2-2; 10 positions agree with TRBD1. V was pared by 6 bases and J by 3 bases, with 4 bases of the junction left unmatched. The CDR3 contains 15 residues. Germline V gene lookup returns CDR1 MDHEN and CDR2 SYDVKM. This chain's CDR3 is CASRPGQGYTGELFF. The DNA of the CDR3 is TGTGCCAGCAGACCGGGACAGGGGTACACCGGGGAGCTGTTTTTT.

This sequence joins TRBV4-3 and TRBJ2-5; D may be TRBD2 (6 bases). CDR3 length: 15 amino acids. Per germline, CDR1 LGHNA and CDR2 YSLEER. V shed 3 bases and J shed 5 bases, with 16 bases lying between them. CDR3 residues: CASSQDGGDGETQYF. The CDR3, as DNA: TGCGCCAGCAGCCAGGATGGAGGGGATGGTGAGACCCAGTACTTC.

This chain connects TRBV7-2 to TRBJ2-7, with TRBD2 as a possible D gene (5 bases). Germline V lookup: CDR1 SGHTA, CDR2 FQGNSA. CDR3 length: 16 amino acids. The V end lost 1 base, the J end lost 6 bases, and 19 bases lay between the germline ends. In DNA, the CDR3 is TGTGCCAGCAGCTTAGGGGTGGGAGCCTTCTTGTTCGAGCAGTACTTC. Protein product: CASSLGVGAFLFEQYF.

J is TRBJ2-1 and V is TRBV14; 13 nucleotides agree with TRBD2. Germline values: CDR1 SGHDN, CDR2 FVKESK. J gave up 6 bases and V 2 bases, and 1 base lay outside the gene matches. CDR3 size: 15 residues. The DNA for the CDR3 is TGTGCCAGCAGCCAAACTAGCGGGAGGGCCAATGAGCAGTTCTTC. Translated: CASSQTSGRANEQFF. Filled out from reference TRBV14 and TRBJ2-1, the complete variable domain reads EAGVTQFPSHSVIEKGQTVTLRCDPISGHDNLYWYRRVMGKEIKFLLHFVKESKQDESGMPNNRFLAERTGGTYSTLKVQPAELEDSGVYFCASSQTSGRANEQFFGPGTRLTVL.

This clone turned up a few times. The rearrangement joins TRBV4-3 to TRBJ1-6; TRBD1 matches 7 bases. The CDR3 loop spans 15 amino acids. Germline assignment: CDR1 LGHNA and CDR2 YSLEER. J gave up 9 bases and V 0 bases, and 5 bases lay outside the gene matches. CDR3 DNA sequence: TGCGCCAGCAGCCAAGAAAGACAGGGAGGTTCACCCCTCCACTTT. Translated: CASSQERQGGSPLHF.

This clone was seen more than once but under ten times. The rearrangement joins TRBV5-1 to TRBJ1-1, with D unclear. Germline V lookup: CDR1 SGHRS, CDR2 YFSETQ. Trimming cost V 0 bases and J 0 bases, with 6 bases left between them. The CDR3 spans 14 residues. The CDR3 nucleotides read TGCGCCAGCAGCTTGGGACACATGAACACTGAAGCTTTCTTT. This encodes CASSLGHMNTEAFF.

This clone was found a few times. The chain employs TRBV18 and TRBJ1-1; D not resolved. This CDR3 is 15 amino acids long. Germline CDR1 is KGHSH and CDR2 is LQKENI. V lost 0 bases, J lost 1 base, and 9 bases lay in between. Here the CDR3 reads CASSPPRLGNTEAFF. CDR3 sequence (DNA): TGTGCCAGCTCACCACCCCGACTTGGGAACACTGAAGCTTTCTTT.

This CDR3 reads CASSIPEFNNEQFF. In DNA, the CDR3 is TGTGCCAGCAGCATCCCCGAGTTTAACAATGAGCAGTTCTTC. The V gene is TRBV7-2, the J gene TRBJ2-1, with D unresolved. V was cut by 5 bases and J by 5 bases, with 13 bases left in between. Germline values: CDR1 SGHTA, CDR2 FQGNSA. The length of the CDR3 is 14 residues.

The chain couples TRBV28 to TRBJ2-3; a possible D gene is TRBD2 (6 bases). Germline CDR1 reads MDHEN; CDR2 reads SYDVKM. The V end lost 7 bases, the J end lost 6 bases, and 17 bases lay between the germline ends. The CDR3 has 14 amino acids. The CDR3 DNA sequence: TGTGCCAGCACTAAAGACGCCCGGGGGGATACGCAGTATTTT. This codes for CASTKDARGDTQYF.

The chain uses TRBV10-3 and TRBJ1-5, with a tentative D call TRBD1 (6 bases). The length of the CDR3 is 17 residues. The germline V gene has CDR1 ENHRY and CDR2 SYGVKD. Trimming took off 0 bases at V and 0 bases at J, with 12 bases between the two ends. The CDR3 DNA sequence: TGTGCCATCAGTGAGTCGGCGACAGGCGATAGCAATCAGCCCCAGCATTTT. This translates into CAISESATGDSNQPQHF.

For the CDR3, the DNA is TGCGCCAGCAGCTTGTGGCTGGCTAGCGGGAATGAGCAGTTCTTC. Its protein product is CASSLWLASGNEQFF. The V gene is TRBV5-1, the J gene TRBJ2-1, with 8 bases fitting TRBD2. This CDR3 spans 15 amino acids. After removal of 1 base from V and 7 bases from J, the junction contained 7 bases not matched to a gene. The germline V gene has CDR1 SGHRS and CDR2 YFSETQ.

The chain joins TRBV7-2 to TRBJ2-7; possible D gene TRBD1, 6 bases. The V and J ends lost 1 base and 7 bases respectively, with 11 bases between them. The CDR3 loop spans 13 amino acids. From germline, CDR1 is SGHTA and CDR2 FQGNSA. The CDR3 DNA reads as TGTGCCAGCAGCTTAGTACAGGGCGGAGAGCAGTACTTC. It yields the protein CASSLVQGGEQYF.